A single sample gave rise to the 14 T cell receptor beta chains below, sequenced in a study of blood T cells in healthy people across ages. A second PCR of 7 to 11 cycles used a sample-barcoded 5' primer and a J-beta primer mix. Each CDR3 protein is one row after TCRdb ran MiXCR on the 5' RACE reads. The top ten clones hold 3% to 4% of a sample with some 800,000 distinct CDR3 sequences, around 25% of them seen once. The same specimen was also included in a second study, on T cells of mothers and their children.

Source material: blood. These receptors were collected from a boy aged 5-17 years in good health.

This clonotype was seen repeatedly, ten times or more. The rearrangement uses TRBV2 and TRBJ1-4; 7 bases agree with TRBD1. The germline CDR1 and CDR2 sequences are SNHLY and FYNNEI. Trimming cost V 9 bases and J 8 bases; bases outside gene matches: 9. This CDR3 region has 13 residues. The CDR3 DNA sequence: TGTGCCAGTACGTTCCCAGGGGGGGAAAAACTGTTTTTT. Translation gives CASTFPGGEKLFF.

There are a few counts of this clonotype. The chain employs TRBV4-3 and TRBJ2-1, with D hard to call. This CDR3 has 14 amino acids. CDR1 and CDR2 (germline): LGHNA, YSLEER. V was trimmed by 0 bases and J by 9 bases, leaving 12 bases between them. CDR3 residues: CASSQDWNGAEQFF. The CDR3 DNA reads TGCGCCAGCAGCCAAGATTGGAATGGAGCTGAGCAGTTCTTC.

The genes are TRBV29-1 and TRBJ2-1, with D unresolved. This CDR3 has 12 amino acids. CDR1 SQVTM and CDR2 ANQGSEA come from the germline V gene. V shed 4 bases and J shed 6 bases, with 10 bases lying between them. CDR3 amino acids: CSVADGPNEQFF. In DNA form, the CDR3 reads TGCAGCGTTGCGGACGGCCCCAATGAGCAGTTCTTC.

V and J are TRBV4-2 and TRBJ2-3; D may be TRBD1 (5 bases). Germline-derived CDR1 and CDR2 are LGHNA and YNFKEQ. V gave up 0 bases and J gave up 6 bases, with 22 bases separating them. The length of the CDR3 is 18 residues. The CDR3 spells CASSQEGKWGTEPDTQYF. In nucleotides, the CDR3 is TGTGCCAGCAGCCAAGAGGGGAAGTGGGGCACCGAACCGGATACGCAGTATTTT.

The sample holds a few counts of this clonotype. This sequence joins TRBV20-1 and TRBJ1-2; no reliable D call. Trimming took 1 base from V and 6 from J, leaving 6 bases between them. This CDR3 contains 11 residues. Germline CDR1 DFQATT, CDR2 SNEGSKA (reference sequence). The CDR3 DNA sequence: TGCAGTGCTAGAGTCTGGGATGGCTACACCTTC. The encoded protein is CSARVWDGYTF.

The chain is built from TRBV29-1 and TRBJ1-4, with TRBD1 matching over 8 bases. From germline, CDR1 is SQVTM and CDR2 ANQGSEA. This CDR3 has 19 residues. With V trimmed by 3 bases and J by 10 bases, 25 bases remained unmatched. CDR3 in amino acids: CSVEEGNSGTGSTIGKLFF. The CDR3 DNA sequence: TGCAGCGTTGAGGAGGGAAATTCCGGGACAGGTTCTACAATCGGAAAACTGTTTTTT.

J is TRBJ1-4 and V is TRBV7-2; TRBD1 matches 10 bases. This CDR3 region has 18 residues. V was clipped by 3 bases and J by 0 bases; unmatched bases: 7. Per germline, CDR1 SGHTA and CDR2 FQGNSA. CDR3 sequence (DNA): TGTGCCAGCAGCTTCACGACAGGGGGCGATGCAACTAATGAAAAACTGTTTTTT. This encodes CASSFTTGGDATNEKLFF.

This clonotype was seen more than once but under ten times. The junction departs from the called germline gene at one end, perhaps through a read error. V and J are TRBV4-2 and TRBJ1-2; D perhaps matches TRBD1 (6 bases). The CDR3 extends over 18 amino acids. Germline V gene lookup returns CDR1 LGHNA and CDR2 YNFKEQ. CDR3 sequence (DNA): TGTGTCAGCAGCCAAGATCTTGTGGACAGCGTTGCTAACTATGGCTACACCTTC. Translation gives CVSSQDLVDSVANYGYTF.

V is TRBV4-3 and J is TRBJ1-1; tentative D call: TRBD1 (6 bases). CDR1 and CDR2 from the germline V gene are LGHNA and YSLEER. The CDR3 runs to 14 residues. The V end lost 3 bases, the J end lost 1 base, and 9 bases lay between the germline ends. The DNA for the CDR3 is TGCGCCAGCAGCCAGGGACACGCGAACACTGAAGCTTTCTTT. Translation: CASSQGHANTEAFF.

CDR3: CASSQDLALAGGKNIQYF. The CDR3 DNA is TGCGCCAGCAGCCAAGACTTGGCGCTAGCGGGGGGAAAAAACATTCAGTACTTC. The chain carries TRBV4-3 and TRBJ2-4; 11 nucleotides match TRBD2. The CDR3 is 18 amino acids. Germline loops: CDR1 LGHNA, CDR2 YSLEER. Losses at the gene ends were 0 bases for V and 4 bases for J; bases not matched to a gene: 8.

This clonotype was counted a few times. The chain joins TRBV7-8 to TRBJ2-7; possible D gene TRBD2, 6 bases. Deletions cut 2 bases from V and 2 bases from J, with 13 bases between. CDR3 length: 15 amino acids. CDR1 is SGHVS, CDR2 FQNEAQ, per germline. CDR3 DNA: TGTGCCAGCAGCTTAATCGGGGAGGTGCCCTACGAGCAGTACTTC. Amino acids: CASSLIGEVPYEQYF.

V is TRBV7-2 and J is TRBJ2-5; D remains ambiguous. Trimming cost V 1 base and J 1 base, with 10 bases left between them. The CDR3 sequence is 15 residues long. Germline V lookup: CDR1 SGHTA, CDR2 FQGNSA. The CDR3 DNA reads as TGTGCCAGCAGCTTAGGGGCAGAGCTCCAAGAGACCCAGTACTTC. It yields the protein CASSLGAELQETQYF.

This chain connects TRBV15 to TRBJ2-3; 8 bases fit TRBD2. Germline V CDR1 and CDR2: LNHNV, YYDKDF (reference sequence). This CDR3 is built from 17 residues. V dropped 1 base and J dropped 0; count of bases not matched to a gene: 6. The CDR3 bases are TGTGCCACCAGCAGAGGTCTCAGCGGGGGTAGCACAGATACGCAGTATTTT. Translation gives CATSRGLSGGSTDTQYF.

The chain uses TRBV4-3 and TRBJ1-2, with D possibly being TRBD1 (6 bases). V lost 6 bases to trimming and J lost 8 bases, with 19 bases between them. This CDR3 has 14 amino acids. The germline gives CDR1 LGHNA, CDR2 YSLEER. The CDR3 coding sequence is TGCGCCAGCAGTCTAGGGGGGGATGCACGCGGCTACACCTTC. Protein: CASSLGGDARGYTF.